Presented here are 21 T cell receptor beta chains from one specimen sequenced in a study of blood T cells in healthy people across ages. With a J-beta primer mix and a sample-barcoded 5' primer, a second PCR ran about 7 to 11 cycles. TCRdb reanalysed the 5' RACE reads using MiXCR and keeps one entry per CDR3 protein. The sample holds 800,000 to 950,000 distinct CDR3 sequences, about 29% seen once. This sample was shared with a second study, whose subject was T cells of mothers and their children.

The material sequenced was blood. The receptors were sampled from a woman aged 40 to 50 in good health.

The sample holds one count of this clonotype. Possible read error: a much larger clone is one base away. The J gene is TRBJ1-5, the V gene TRBV7-2; 9 bases map to TRBD1. Germline CDR1 reads SGHTA; CDR2 reads FQGNSA. The CDR3 runs 15 residues. The CDR3 DNA reads TGTGCCAGCAGCCCGGACAGGGGTCGCAATCATCCCCAGCATTTT. As protein: CASSPDRGRNHPQHF.

The rearrangement links TRBV29-1 to TRBJ2-6; 12 nucleotides line up with TRBD1. The CDR3 totals 19 residues. Germline V gives CDR1 SQVTM, CDR2 ANQGSEA. Trimming removed 0 bases from V and 3 bases from J; junction bases left unmatched: 9. CDR3 in amino acids: CSVEDPPGQGADGANVLTF. The CDR3 DNA reads TGCAGCGTTGAAGATCCTCCGGGACAGGGGGCGGATGGGGCCAACGTCCTGACTTTC.

This clonotype came up a few times. The rearrangement joins TRBV7-2 to TRBJ1-2, with D possibly matching TRBD1 (6 bases). The CDR3 extends over 15 amino acids. CDR1 and CDR2 from the germline V gene are SGHTA and FQGNSA. The ends were cut back, 6 bases at V and 0 bases at J, with 14 bases in the middle. CDR3 protein: CASSPGGAPNYGYTF. The DNA for the CDR3 is TGTGCCAGCAGTCCTGGGGGGGCACCTAACTATGGCTACACCTTC.

The chain carries TRBV5-1 and TRBJ1-5; 10 bases align to TRBD1. Losses at the gene ends were 0 bases for V and 5 bases for J; bases not matched to a gene: 5. This CDR3 has 16 amino acids. Germline assignment: CDR1 SGHRS and CDR2 YFSETQ. The CDR3 nucleotides read TGCGCCAGCAGCTTGGGGACAGGGGGTTTAGATCAGCCCCAGCATTTT. Translating gives CASSLGTGGLDQPQHF.

Comments on this clonotype: A read error may be the cause here, since a much bigger clone is one base away. CDR3 protein: CATSDPSGGTYNEQYF. As DNA, the CDR3 is TGTGCCACCAGTGACCCGAGCGGGGGGACTTACAATGAGCAGTACTTC. The rearrangement links TRBV24-1 to TRBJ2-7; 9 bases match TRBD2. The CDR3 contains 16 residues. V was clipped by 4 bases and J by 7 bases; unmatched bases: 13. Germline CDR1 KGHDR, CDR2 SFDVKD.

This clonotype was seen repeatedly, ten times or more. This rearrangement joins TRBV5-1 to TRBJ2-5, with 8 bases identical to TRBD2. The CDR3 totals 15 residues. V dropped 0 bases and J dropped 2; count of bases not matched to a gene: 3. Germline V CDR1 and CDR2: SGHRS, YFSETQ. CDR3 region: CASSLGTSNQETQYF. In DNA form, the CDR3 reads TGCGCCAGCAGCTTGGGGACTAGCAATCAAGAGACCCAGTACTTC.

Worth noting for this clonotype: Likely a read error: the CDR3 ends without its conserved phenylalanine or tryptophan. The limits of the CDR3 on the DNA are not certain, so only TCRdb's listed CDR3 is given. The chain combines TRBV10-3 with TRBJ2-5; TRBD1, the table's D call, was not compared with the DNA. Germline CDR1 and CDR2: ENHRY and SYGVKD. 17 amino acids form the CDR3, both terminal residues included. CDR3 region: CAISGLNRGREGYTFGS.

Remarks on this clonotype: The junction and the germline gene differ at one end; a read error may be behind it. The rearrangement uses TRBV4-3 and TRBJ2-7; weak D call: TRBD2 (6 bases). This CDR3 comprises 14 residues. Germline assignment: CDR1 LGHNA and CDR2 YSLEER. In nucleotides, the CDR3 is TGCGCCAGCAGCCAAGGCCGTGGGGGGAACGAGCGGTACTTC. Its protein is CASSQGRGGNERYF.

At least ten counts were recorded for this clonotype. In DNA form, the CDR3 reads TGTGCCAGCAGCCGTTGGGAAGGACAGGGTGAAGCTTTCTTT. Protein sequence: CASSRWEGQGEAFF. The J gene is TRBJ1-1, the V gene TRBV7-2; 8 positions agree with TRBD1. The CDR3 consists of 14 residues. V shed 5 bases, J shed 7 bases, and the junction held 9 bases outside the gene matches. Germline lookup yields CDR1 SGHTA and CDR2 FQGNSA.

This clonotype was counted once. The chain is built from TRBV2 and TRBJ2-3; no clear D. This CDR3 region has 13 residues. Trimming shortened V by 2 bases and J by 6 bases, and 9 bases separated the two germline ends. Per the germline V gene, CDR1 is SNHLY and CDR2 is FYNNEI. The CDR3 loop reads CASSEQPGDTQYF. The CDR3 DNA sequence: TGTGCCAGCAGTGAACAGCCCGGCGATACGCAGTATTTT.

This chain links TRBV2 with TRBJ1-4; D gene uncertain. The CDR3 has 14 residues. The V and J ends lost 5 bases and 6 bases respectively, with 13 bases between them. Per germline, CDR1 SNHLY and CDR2 FYNNEI. The CDR3 region is CASSPDGFDEKLFF. The CDR3 DNA sequence: TGTGCCAGCAGTCCCGACGGTTTCGATGAAAAACTGTTTTTT.

In its sample, this clonotype was seen many times. The chain is built from TRBV7-3 and TRBJ2-1; 7 bases are a match to TRBD2. Per germline, CDR1 SGHTA and CDR2 FQGTGA. V shed 0 bases, J shed 4 bases, and the junction held 3 bases outside the gene matches. This CDR3 is 15 amino acids long. The CDR3 spells CASSLTRTSYNEQFF. CDR3 nucleotide sequence: TGTGCCAGCAGCTTAACTCGGACTAGTTACAATGAGCAGTTCTTC.

This clonotype appeared many times. Written as DNA, the CDR3 is TGCGCCAGCAGCTTGGTGGACACTGAAGCTTTCTTT. Its protein is CASSLVDTEAFF. The chain links TRBV5-1 to TRBJ1-1; D is undetermined. Germline V gene sequence: CDR1 SGHRS, CDR2 YFSETQ. This CDR3 has 12 residues. Trimming shortened V by 0 bases and J by 3 bases, and 3 bases separated the two germline ends.

The sample holds many counts of this clonotype. The V call is TRBV27, the J call TRBJ2-7; a possible D gene is TRBD2 (6 bases). The germline V and J ends were trimmed by 4 bases and 1 base, with 8 bases remaining between them. Germline V gene sequence: CDR1 MNHEY, CDR2 SMNVEV (reference sequence). The CDR3 has 13 amino acids. The CDR3 sequence: CASSWAGSYEQYF. CDR3 nucleotide sequence: TGTGCCAGCAGTTGGGCGGGATCCTACGAGCAGTACTTC.

This clonotype has just a few counts. V usage is TRBV4-1 and J usage is TRBJ1-6, with D uncertain. Germline values: CDR1 MGHRA, CDR2 YSYEKL. The CDR3 contains 17 residues. Trimming cost V 1 base and J 10 bases, with 20 bases left between them. In DNA form, the CDR3 reads TGCGCCAGCAGCCAAGTTTGGAGAGAAAAGGACGGATCACCCCTCCACTTT. Protein product: CASSQVWREKDGSPLHF.

As to this clonotype: This could be a read error, since a much larger clone is one nucleotide away. The chain couples TRBV5-1 to TRBJ2-4; tentative D call: TRBD2 (5 bases). The J call may be faulty, since TRBJ2-7 better matches the DNA end. The CDR3 totals 14 residues. Per germline, CDR1 SGHRS and CDR2 YFSETQ. CDR3 loop: CASRPGTTAYEQYF. The DNA of the CDR3 is TGCGCCAGCAGACCGGGAACTACAGCCTACGAGCAGTACTTC.

The chain recombines TRBV9 with TRBJ2-3; TRBD2 aligns across 14 bases. From germline, CDR1 is SGDLS and CDR2 YYNGEE. The CDR3 runs 18 residues. Unmatched junction bases numbered 6, after V lost 3 bases and J lost 0 bases. This CDR3 reads CASSAGTSGGPSTDTQYF. The CDR3 DNA is TGTGCCAGCAGCGCCGGGACTAGCGGGGGCCCTAGCACAGATACGCAGTATTTT.

The genes are TRBV4-2 and TRBJ2-2; TRBD1 or TRBD2 may be the D gene (5 bases each). CDR1 is LGHNA, CDR2 YNFKEQ, per germline. The CDR3 loop spans 17 amino acids. Deletions cut 0 bases from V and 2 bases from J, with 13 bases between. In DNA form, the CDR3 reads TGTGCCAGCAGCCAAGATGACGGGGCAGCCAACACCGGGGAGCTGTTTTTT. Protein: CASSQDDGAANTGELFF.

This clonotype was seen more than once but under ten times. This sequence joins TRBV20-1 and TRBJ2-1; maybe TRBD2 (6 bases). Trimming cost V 6 bases and J 2 bases, with 14 bases left between them. Germline V lookup: CDR1 DFQATT, CDR2 SNEGSKA (reference sequence). This CDR3 is built from 14 residues. The CDR3 DNA reads as TGCAGTGCGACAGACAGACTAGCCTACAATGAGCAGTTCTTC. Translated, it gives CSATDRLAYNEQFF.

This clonotype was counted many times. The J gene is TRBJ2-7, the V gene TRBV7-3; D gene ambiguous. This CDR3 has 13 residues. Germline loops: CDR1 SGHTA, CDR2 FQGTGA. V shed 4 bases and J shed 3 bases, with 10 bases lying between them. The CDR3 DNA follows: TGTGCCAGCAGCTCCGACCCCTACTACGAGCAGTACTTC. It translates to CASSSDPYYEQYF.

In its sample, this clonotype was seen a few times. The V call is TRBV30, the J call TRBJ2-7; D gene uncertain. The tail of the sequence fits TRBJ2-5 better, so the J call may be wrong. Germline CDR1 reads GTSNPN; CDR2 reads SVGIG (reference sequence). The CDR3 is made up of 13 amino acids. This CDR3 reads CAWSVGQKETQYF. DNA for the CDR3: TGTGCCTGGAGTGTAGGTCAGAAAGAGACCCAGTACTTC.